The 23 T cell receptor beta chains below all came from one sample that was sequenced in a study of cytomegalovirus exposure and HLA in healthy donors. Vbeta (60) and Jbeta (13) primers were used in the PCR. Libraries were prepared by immunoSEQ multiplex PCR; TCRdb keeps only in-frame clonotypes and omits some of them. This sample has some 130,000 clones, with approximately 80% found just once. What was sequenced was PBMCs. The receptors originated from a man aged 25 to 45 in good health and CMV-seronegative.

This chain uses TRBV7-2 with TRBJ2-5; no clear D gene. Trimming shortened V by 5 bases and J by 4 bases, and 14 bases separated the two germline ends. CDR3 length equals 14 residues. Germline values: CDR1 SGHTA, CDR2 FQGNSA. This CDR3 is CASSPQGGLETQYF. The CDR3 DNA is TGTGCCAGCAGCCCCCAAGGCGGTTTAGAGACCCAGTACTTC.

The rearrangement uses TRBV28 and TRBJ2-1; tentatively, D is TRBD2 (5 bases). CDR3 length: 10 residues. V lost 10 bases to trimming and J lost 9 bases, with 10 bases between them. Germline V gene sequence: CDR1 MDHEN, CDR2 SYDVKM. CDR3 sequence: CATWEIEQFF. The CDR3 bases are TGTGCCACCTGGGAGATTGAGCAGTTCTTC.

The rearrangement joins TRBV30 to TRBJ1-2; D unclear. V lost 4 bases to trimming and J lost 4 bases, with 16 bases between them. The CDR3 contains 14 residues. Germline CDR1 is GTSNPN and CDR2 is SVGIG (reference sequence). As DNA, the CDR3 is TGTGCCTGGACCCTGACATCTCTCGGCTATGGCTACACCTTC. Amino acids: CAWTLTSLGYGYTF.

This clone has only a few counts. The CDR3, as DNA: TGTGCCAGCAGACTTAGCTCTGGGGCCAACGTCCTGACTTTC. Translation gives CASRLSSGANVLTF. The rearrangement links TRBV25-1 to TRBJ2-6; D ambiguous. Germline CDR1 and CDR2: MGHDK and SYGVNS. The CDR3 is made up of 14 amino acids. The germline V and J ends were trimmed by 6 bases and 0 bases, with 6 bases remaining between them.

In its sample, this clone was seen once. The chain recombines TRBV5-1 with TRBJ1-2; D perhaps matches TRBD1 (6 bases). CDR3 size: 14 residues. V was cut by 0 bases and J by 4 bases, with 10 bases left in between. Germline loops: CDR1 SGHRS, CDR2 YFSETQ. CDR3 in DNA: TGCGCCAGCAGCTTGGATCCAGGGGCCTATGGCTACACCTTC. It translates to CASSLDPGAYGYTF.

The chain has TRBV30 and TRBJ2-1; no firm D call. This CDR3 has 15 residues. With 3 bases removed from V and 3 bases from J, the gap between germline ends came to 15 bases. CDR1 and CDR2 from the germline V gene are GTSNPN and SVGIG (reference sequence). The DNA of the CDR3 is TGTGCCTGGAGCACCTCGGTTGGAGTCTACAATGAGCAGTTCTTC. Protein: CAWSTSVGVYNEQFF.

The chain employs TRBV27 and TRBJ1-2, with TRBD1 matching over 11 bases. The V gene end was trimmed by 4 bases and the J gene end by 5 bases; junction bases not matched to a gene: 6. The CDR3 is 15 residues long. Germline CDR1 reads MNHEY; CDR2 reads SMNVEV (reference sequence). Here the CDR3 DNA reads TGTGCCAGCAGTTCGCTCGGGACAGGGGGGTATGGCTACACCTTC. Amino acid sequence: CASSSLGTGGYGYTF.

A remark on this clone: The junction shows a germline mismatch at one end, possibly a read error. The chain joins TRBV7-9 to TRBJ1-4; TRBD1 matches at 7 bases. Germline V lookup: CDR1 SEHNR, CDR2 FQNEAQ (reference sequence). The CDR3 length is 15 residues. This chain's CDR3 is CSSSPGRDSNEKLFF. CDR3 DNA: TGTTCCAGCAGCCCGGGGCGGGACAGTAATGAAAAACTGTTTTTT.

This clone was seen more than once but under ten times. The chain recombines TRBV6-5 with TRBJ1-2; 7 nucleotides align to TRBD1. CDR3 length: 13 amino acids. Trimming cost V 6 bases and J 3 bases; bases outside gene matches: 4. The germline V gene encodes CDR1 MNHEY and CDR2 SVGAGI. DNA of the CDR3: TGTGCCAGCAGGGAACAGGGGTACTATGGCTACACCTTC. Residues: CASREQGYYGYTF.

The J gene is TRBJ1-1, the V gene TRBV5-5, with unresolved D. The CDR3 consists of 14 residues. CDR1 and CDR2 (germline): SGHKS, YYEKEE (reference sequence). Trimming left V 2 bases short and J 0 bases short, with 8 bases between. The CDR3 coding sequence is TGTGCCAGCAGCTTAGTCGGGGTGAACACTGAAGCTTTCTTT. It codes for CASSLVGVNTEAFF.

The chain joins TRBV11-1 to TRBJ2-2, with 7 bases fitting TRBD2. The CDR3 is made up of 16 amino acids. The trim removed 0 bases at V and 0 bases at J, leaving 1 base unmatched. From germline, CDR1 is SGHAT and CDR2 FQDESV (reference sequence). The CDR3 sequence: CASSLASGTNTGELFF. The CDR3 DNA is TGTGCCAGCAGCTTAGCCAGCGGGACGAACACCGGGGAGCTGTTTTTT.

Details on this clone: At one boundary the junction diverges from the germline segment, which might be a read error. V usage is TRBV10-3 and J usage is TRBJ1-4, with D maybe TRBD1 (5 bases). Looked up from germline, CDR1 is ENHRY and CDR2 is SYGVKD. The CDR3 extends over 14 amino acids. The CDR3, as DNA: TGTGCCACAAAAGCGCAGGGAACTTATGAAAAACTGTTTTTT. Residues: CATKAQGTYEKLFF.

This clone was seen a handful of times. The chain is built from TRBV6-5 and TRBJ1-5; 8 positions match TRBD1. J was trimmed by 5 bases and V by 7 bases; bases with no gene match: 1. CDR1 is MNHEY and CDR2 is SVGAGI in the germline V gene. The CDR3 is 12 residues long. CDR3 bases: TGTGCCAGCAAGACAGGGGATCAGCCCCAGCATTTT. This translates into CASKTGDQPQHF.

The chain joins TRBV18 to TRBJ1-1; D perhaps matches TRBD1 (6 bases). Germline CDR1 and CDR2: KGHSH and LQKENI. This CDR3 spans 18 amino acids. The V gene lost 2 bases and the J gene lost 1 base, with 20 bases spanning the gap. The CDR3 here is CASSPVGGASTSNTEAFF. As DNA, the CDR3 is TGTGCCAGCTCACCAGTTGGGGGCGCCTCCACATCGAACACTGAAGCTTTCTTT.

The genes are TRBV7-8 and TRBJ1-3; D uncertain. The CDR3 has 15 residues. V lost 3 bases and J 7 bases, leaving 16 bases between the germline ends. The germline gives CDR1 SGHVS, CDR2 FQNEAQ. CDR3 DNA sequence: TGTGCCAGCAGCTTCGGAGGGTTTGGTACGAACACCATATATTTT. Amino acids: CASSFGGFGTNTIYF.

The chain uses TRBV28 and TRBJ2-3; 12 bases agree with TRBD2. From germline, CDR1 is MDHEN and CDR2 SYDVKM. V shed 5 bases and J 6 bases; nucleotides not matched to a gene: 9. The CDR3 covers 16 residues. The CDR3 protein is CASSPLSSGRGDTQYF. In nucleotides, the CDR3 is TGTGCCAGCAGTCCACTTTCTAGCGGGAGGGGGGATACGCAGTATTTT.

This clone was seen more than once but under ten times. CDR3 protein: CATKPGHSSYEQYF. CDR3 bases: TGTGCCACCAAGCCGGGACACTCTTCCTACGAGCAGTACTTC. J is TRBJ2-7 and V is TRBV15, with D perhaps matching TRBD1 (6 bases). Germline values: CDR1 LNHNV, CDR2 YYDKDF (reference sequence). Trimming cost V 7 bases and J 1 base, with 14 bases left between them. This CDR3 is 14 amino acids long.

This clone was counted a single time. This chain connects TRBV6-1 to TRBJ1-1, with TRBD1 as a possible D gene (5 bases). This CDR3 is 13 amino acids long. V was shortened by 5 bases and J by 10 bases, with 17 bases between the two germline ends. CDR1 and CDR2 from the germline V gene are MNHNS and SASEGT. The CDR3 loop reads CASSYSRGGRAFF. CDR3 in DNA: TGTGCCAGCAGTTATAGTAGGGGAGGGCGAGCTTTCTTT.

V usage is TRBV6-1 and J usage is TRBJ1-3, with 8 nucleotides matching TRBD1. J gave up 4 bases and V 5 bases, and 7 bases lay outside the gene matches. The CDR3 has 15 residues. Germline loops: CDR1 MNHNS, CDR2 SASEGT. In DNA form, the CDR3 reads TGTGCCAGCAGTAGGCAGGGGGCGGCGGGAAACACCATATATTTT. Translated, it gives CASSRQGAAGNTIYF.

The gene calls are TRBV6-1 and TRBJ2-5; D perhaps matches TRBD1 (6 bases). V dropped 3 bases and J dropped 5 bases, with 16 bases sitting between them. In germline, CDR1 is MNHNS, CDR2 SASEGT. There are 15 residues in the CDR3. Here the CDR3 reads CASSETGPGFETQYF. DNA for the CDR3: TGTGCCAGCAGTGAGACAGGCCCAGGTTTCGAGACCCAGTACTTC.

The chain carries TRBV12-5 and TRBJ2-2; D is possibly TRBD1 (5 bases). The V gene's germline CDR1 is LGHNT and CDR2 FRNRAP. The ends were cut back, 3 bases at V and 4 bases at J, with 15 bases in the middle. CDR3 length: 16 amino acids. Here the CDR3 reads CASGFQGAVSTGELFF. The CDR3 nucleotides are TGTGCTAGTGGTTTCCAAGGGGCGGTTAGCACCGGGGAGCTGTTTTTT.

This sequence joins TRBV27 and TRBJ1-5; 8 positions match TRBD1. CDR3 size: 15 residues. The germline V gene has CDR1 MNHEY and CDR2 SMNVEV (reference sequence). V shed 0 bases and J 4 bases; nucleotides not matched to a gene: 2. Written as DNA, the CDR3 is TGTGCCAGCAGTTTATCTAGACAGGGGAATCAGCCCCAGCATTTT. It is translated as CASSLSRQGNQPQHF.

This rearrangement joins TRBV29-1 to TRBJ2-1, with TRBD2 matching over 14 bases. This CDR3 region has 14 residues. Germline CDR1 is SQVTM and CDR2 is ANQGSEA. The junction had 1 base not matched to a gene; V was cut back by 1 base and J by 8 bases. The CDR3 DNA reads TGCAGCGTTGAAGGACTAGCGGGAGGGTATGAGCAGTTCTTC. It yields the protein CSVEGLAGGYEQFF.